This record looks at one T cell receptor (beta chain) sequence and its context. There are many counts of this clonotype. It lacks a known antigen. The sample holds no much larger clone one base away, and base qualities are not on file. The time point label, read with the paper, signifies: longitudinal time-point 2. For unsorted PBMC libraries, 2 million PBMCs were used after storage in RNAlater at -80 degrees C until RNA extraction. Peripheral blood was subjected to Ficoll-Hypaque density gradient centrifugation to isolate PBMCs, which were then cryopreserved in liquid nitrogen. The germline V gene sets CDR1 to MDHEN and CDR2 to SYDVKM. The CDR3 starts with the cysteine, ends with the phenylalanine, and has 12 residues. Only the CDR3 region is kept as DNA, spanning 36 bases read in frame from base 1. V and J are truncated by 6 bases and 4 bases respectively, leaving an intervening sequence of 10 bases.

This record belongs to a study of neurological immune-mediated disorders (dated by TCRdb to between 2019 and 2020). Regarding the complete study: Using UMI-based sequencing, the study compared peripheral blood TCR-beta repertoires from patients with HTLV-I-associated myelopathy (HAM/TSP), patients with multiple sclerosis, and healthy controls. The 95 to 120 TCR-beta libraries covered PBMC samples along with longitudinal samples, technical triplicates, and paired sorted CD4+ and CD8+ T-cell subsets. Longitudinal HAM/TSP and healthy donors had 3 time-points each (3-40 month intervals). The cohort included some 66 subjects: around 15 with HAM/TSP, around 35 with multiple sclerosis, and 20 healthy controls. Overall study outcomes, separate from this receptor: TCR clonal expansion was highest in HAM/TSP patients and lowest in MS patients, with MS patients falling below even healthy controls. Across subjects, expanded clones never shared an identical CDR3 amino acid sequence, which suggests that the TCR-beta repertoires in every group were private.

cDNA synthesis used template-switch 5'RACE with a primer carrying a 10-nucleotide random unique molecular identifier tagging each TCR transcript. Each sequencing run produced over 200 million TCR-beta sequences covering 15-18 subjects. The RNeasy kit was used to extract total RNA. TCR-beta VDJ regions were amplified with primers for the TCR constant region and the 5'RACE anchor, using the KAPA Real-time Library Amplification kit. Sample indexes and Illumina adaptors were added in a first PCR, after which library yield was increased in a second PCR. After Ampure bead purification, the TCR product of roughly 650 bp was size-selected on a 2% E-gel SizeSelection system. Library quality was checked on a Bioanalyzer, concentration was measured with Qubit, and libraries were quantified with the Kapa Library Quantification kit before pooling. Libraries were sequenced paired-end 2 x 150 bp on an Illumina HiSeq 2500. To increase sequence diversity, roughly 23-30% phiX was spiked into each library pool. In the original analysis: The UMI-based MiGEC pipeline processed quality-filtered reads and removed over 75% of raw TCR sequences during error correction. VDJ genes were aligned to IMGT germline references, and clonotypes were defined by unique CDR3 amino acid sequence plus V-J genes. Clonal expansion, Shannon diversity, and CDR3 relatedness (CalcPairwiseDistances, ClusterSamples) were evaluated with VDJtools, and phylogenetic trees were built with CLCbio workbench. Clones with at least 8 unique UMIs were defined as expanded, with this threshold being based on coefficient-of-variation modelling across technical triplicates. The public reads were quality trimmed at Q25 with fastp and then assembled into clones with MiXCR by TCRdb, keeping productive beta chains. Rows merge per CDR3 protein into single entries with the most common DNA and genes. TCRdb's processing, not the authors', yielded these V and J calls. This sample is represented by 84,000 or so distinct CDR3 sequences; about 13% of them were singletons. The ten biggest clones cover about 4.6% of the sample.

The rearranged chain carries TRBV28 and TRBJ2-7, with the D gene not clear enough to name. The source material was PBMCs. This receptor was identified in a female donor with HTLV-1-associated myelopathy (HAM/TSP). The nucleotide sequence is given as TGTGCCAGCAGCACCCCAACTTACGAGCAGTACTTC. The resulting protein is CASSTPTYEQYF.